These 10 T cell receptor beta chains were all obtained from the same sample, sequenced in a study of blood T cell repertoires in COVID-19. Data came from immunoSEQ multiplex PCR; TCRdb stores just in-frame clones and leaves some out. Counted here are under 300,000 clones, about 90% occurring once; the ten biggest clones make up under 2.5%. The source material was peripheral blood. The receptors shown here come from a woman aged 60-75 years with COVID-19, enrolled during active disease.

The chain recombines TRBV5-8 with TRBJ1-2, with TRBD1 matching 8 bases. Trimming at V came to 4 bases and at J to 10 bases, leaving 6 bases not matched to a gene. The CDR3 consists of 12 residues. Germline CDR1 is SGHTS and CDR2 is YDEGEE. The DNA for the CDR3 is TGTGCCAGCAGCATGGACAGGGTTGTCTACACCTTC. Its protein is CASSMDRVVYTF.

The chain recombines TRBV25-1 with TRBJ2-1; perhaps TRBD1 as D (6 bases). Germline values: CDR1 MGHDK, CDR2 SYGVNS. The V gene lost 8 bases and the J gene lost 5 bases, with 10 bases spanning the gap. The CDR3 runs 12 residues. The DNA for the CDR3 is TGTGCCAGCTCTTACAGGGACAATGAGCAGTTCTTC. Translated: CASSYRDNEQFF.

The chain is built from TRBV3-1 (or the pseudogene TRBV3-2) and TRBJ2-1; TRBD2 agrees at 10 bases. CDR1 is LGHDT and CDR2 is YNNKEL in the germline V gene (reference sequence). The trim removed 4 bases at V and 5 bases at J, leaving 5 bases unmatched. The CDR3 has 15 residues. The CDR3 sequence: CASSRTSGAHNEQFF. The CDR3 DNA reads as TGTGCCAGCAGCCGTACTAGCGGGGCCCACAATGAGCAGTTCTTC.

The chain recombines TRBV30 with TRBJ2-7, with TRBD1 matching over 7 bases. The CDR3 length is 14 residues. Germline CDR1 is GTSNPN and CDR2 is SVGIG (reference sequence). The V segment lost 7 bases and the J segment 3 bases; nucleotides outside the gene matches: 12. DNA for the CDR3: TGTGCCTCTTCGGACAGGTCTGGACTCTACGAGCAGTACTTC. Protein product: CASSDRSGLYEQYF.

The V call is TRBV3-1 (or the pseudogene TRBV3-2), the J call TRBJ1-2; D unresolved. Trimming removed 0 bases at V and 2 bases at J, with 7 bases between. CDR3 size: 14 residues. Germline lookup yields CDR1 LGHDT and CDR2 YNNKEL (reference sequence). As DNA, the CDR3 is TGTGCCAGCAGCCAAGACGCCAGGAACTATGGCTACACCTTC. Translated, it gives CASSQDARNYGYTF.

J is TRBJ2-1 and V is TRBV30; TRBD1 might be the D (6 bases). CDR1 and CDR2 (germline): GTSNPN, SVGIG (reference sequence). V lost 6 bases to trimming and J lost 10 bases, with 19 bases between them. The CDR3 has 13 amino acids. DNA of the CDR3: TGTGCCTGCATTGGGGACATAGAGGGGGAGCAGTTCTTC. This encodes CACIGDIEGEQFF.

The chain combines TRBV6-2 or TRBV6-3 with TRBJ2-3, with 9 bases identical to TRBD2. Germline-derived CDR1 and CDR2 are MNHEY and SVGEGT. V trimming: 4 bases; J trimming: 4 bases; junction bases outside the gene matches: 9. The CDR3 loop spans 16 amino acids. CDR3 in amino acids: CASSFSKAGGSDTQYF. For the CDR3, the DNA is TGTGCCAGCAGTTTCTCTAAAGCGGGGGGATCAGATACGCAGTATTTT.

V and J are TRBV6-2 or TRBV6-3 and TRBJ2-2; D not resolved. There are 14 residues in the CDR3. Germline V lookup: CDR1 MNHEY, CDR2 SVGEGT. The V end was cut by 2 bases, the J end by 5 bases, with 9 bases between. The CDR3, as DNA: TGTGCCAGCAGTTACAACACATTAACCGGGGAGCTGTTTTTT. This translates into CASSYNTLTGELFF.

The rearrangement uses TRBV19 and TRBJ1-6; the match to TRBD1 covers 9 bases. J gave up 10 bases and V 4 bases, and 8 bases lay outside the gene matches. The CDR3 sequence is 15 residues long. From germline, CDR1 is LNHDA and CDR2 SQIVND (reference sequence). The CDR3 nucleotides read TGTGCCAGTAGTACCCACAGGGGGCATGAATCACCCCTCCACTTT. It codes for CASSTHRGHESPLHF.

The chain employs TRBV15 and TRBJ1-6, with D tentatively TRBD1 (5 bases). V shed 0 bases and J shed 10 bases, with 25 bases lying between them. In germline, CDR1 is LNHNV, CDR2 YYDKDF (reference sequence). This CDR3 is 19 amino acids long. The CDR3 sequence: CATSRDSPGEGQWGSPLHF. CDR3 bases: TGTGCCACCAGCAGAGATAGCCCGGGGGAGGGGCAATGGGGATCACCCCTCCACTTT.